This T cell receptor (beta chain) comes out of a study of identical twins. To note about this clonotype: Its matching antigen is unknown.

Study outcomes and limitations: Cross-sectional statistical analysis, not tracking of the same donors, underpinned the conclusions. Twins' surplus sharing was weaker for beta out-of-frame sequences. Whereas memory repertoires showed no such difference, abundant cord blood beta clonotypes carried fewer insertions. Partly confounded zero-insertion analyses could result from invariant MAIT and iNKT cells.

MiXCR, run by TCRdb on the 5' RACE reads, gives a single entry per CDR3 protein. The sample contains 700,000 or so distinct CDR3 sequences, around 8.3% of which appear only once. V dropped 3 bases and J dropped 2 bases, with 13 bases sitting between them. CDR1 SGHAT and CDR2 FQDESV come from the germline V gene (reference sequence). The CDR3 extends over 15 amino acids. This same sample was also taken into another study, of yellow fever vaccine responses in identical twins.

The gene calls are TRBV11-1 and TRBJ2-5; D assignment may be TRBD1 or TRBD2 (6 bases each). The TCR sequence derives from a woman aged 18 to 35 in good health. Sample: PBMCs. CDR3 DNA: TGTGCCAGCAGCTTCGTCCGGGGGCCGCAAGAGACCCAGTACTTC. Translating gives CASSFVRGPQETQYF.